This T cell receptor (beta chain) was captured in a study of blood T cell repertoires in COVID-19. About the research overall: The United States, Italy and Spain were the sources of the acute and convalescent COVID-19 samples. Sources were T cells, B-cell-depleted T cells, or PBMCs; the material itself was cDNA or gDNA.

CDR1 SSHAT and CDR2 FNYEAQ come from the germline V gene (reference sequence). V was cut by 5 bases and J by 0 bases, with 15 bases left in between. The CDR3 has 16 residues. Original data processing: Reference gene primer amplification gave nucleated cell count estimates. Profiled with immunoSEQ multiplex PCR; TCRdb holds only in-frame clones, not every one. V, J and clone size derive from that table, while D and trimming were established from the DNA sequence. The sample has 130,000 to 150,000 clones; about 91% are singletons. The receptor was isolated from a woman aged 45-60 years with acute or convalescent COVID-19. The J gene is TRBJ2-3, the V gene TRBV7-7; weak D call: TRBD2 (7 bases). Sequencing input: peripheral blood. CDR3 sequence: CASSPIGGASTDTQYF. The CDR3 coding sequence is TGTGCCAGCAGCCCTATAGGGGGGGCTAGCACAGATACGCAGTATTTT. Full variable domain (outside the CDR3, taken from reference TRBV7-7 and TRBJ2-3): GAGVSQSPRYKVTKRGQDVTLRCDPISSHATLYWYQQALGQGPEFLTYFNYEAQPDKSGLPSDRFSAERPEGSISTLTIQRTEQRDSAMYRCASSPIGGASTDTQYFGPGTRLTVL.